The 5 T cell receptor beta chains given below trace back to one sample, sequenced in a study of cytomegalovirus exposure and HLA in healthy donors. The PCR contained 60 Vbeta and 13 Jbeta primers. Produced via immunoSEQ multiplex PCR; TCRdb's table is partial and in-frame only. The sample carries approximately 180,000 clones, more than 75% recorded once. Sequencing used PBMCs. These receptor sequences come from a woman aged 50 to 60 in good health and CMV-seronegative.

This chain uses TRBV5-3 with TRBJ2-3, with 7 bases lining up with TRBD2. TRBV5-3 belongs to the ORF category, with a function that is uncertain. The CDR3 totals 16 residues. Unmatched junction bases numbered 12, after V lost 4 bases and J lost 4 bases. CDR3: CARSTRGREMADTQYF. The CDR3, as DNA: TGTGCCAGAAGCACCCGAGGGCGGGAGATGGCAGATACGCAGTATTTT.

The chain couples TRBV30 to TRBJ2-1, with a weak D call TRBD1 (5 bases). The V end lost 5 bases, the J end lost 4 bases, and 15 bases lay between the germline ends. The CDR3 has 14 amino acids. CDR1 GTSNPN and CDR2 SVGIG come from the germline V gene (reference sequence). The CDR3 region has the DNA TGTGCCTGGGCTGACAGAAGGCTATACAATGAGCAGTTCTTC. As protein: CAWADRRLYNEQFF. Full variable domain (rest looked up from reference TRBV30 and TRBJ2-1): SQTIHQWPATLVQPVGSPLSLECTVEGTSNPNLYWYRQAAGRGLQLLFYSVGIGQISSEVPQNLSASRPQDRQFILSSKKLLLSDSGFYLCAWADRRLYNEQFFGPGTRLTVL.

This chain connects TRBV2 to TRBJ2-4, with a weak D call TRBD1 (6 bases). The length of the CDR3 is 16 residues. CDR1 is SNHLY, CDR2 FYNNEI, per germline. The germline V and J ends were trimmed by 5 bases and 0 bases, with 14 bases remaining between them. The CDR3, as DNA: TGTGCCAGCAGTTGGGGGCCCCCCAGAGCCAAAAACATTCAGTACTTC. Translation: CASSWGPPRAKNIQYF.

The chain couples TRBV5-6 to TRBJ1-5; 7 nucleotides line up with TRBD1. V lost 4 bases to trimming and J lost 6 bases; unmatched junction nucleotides: 10. Germline V CDR1 and CDR2: SGHDT, YYEEEE. The CDR3 sequence is 15 residues long. The CDR3: CASSLWTGRFQPQHF. The CDR3 DNA sequence: TGTGCCAGCAGCCTCTGGACAGGAAGGTTTCAGCCCCAGCATTTT.

This chain uses TRBV7-2 with TRBJ2-7; 10 bases are a match to TRBD2. CDR3 length: 14 amino acids. From germline, CDR1 is SGHTA and CDR2 FQGNSA. V lost 5 bases to trimming and J lost 4 bases; unmatched junction nucleotides: 5. The CDR3 is CASSLKREGYEQYF. The CDR3 DNA sequence: TGTGCCAGCAGCCTCAAGCGGGAGGGATACGAGCAGTACTTC.